A selection of T cell receptor beta chains follows, all from one sample in a study of blood T cell repertoires in COVID-19. Libraries were prepared by immunoSEQ multiplex PCR; TCRdb keeps only in-frame clonotypes and omits some of them. This sample has fewer than 250,000 clones, with about 88% found just once. Specimen: peripheral blood. The receptors come from a woman aged 35 to 49 who had recovered from COVID-19. Each CDR3 is given with its conserved first and last residue. D genes are given only for firm matches. The size field is filled for only some rows; it gives once, few, many or a size class.

v_call	clone_size	j_call	d_call	cdr3_nt	cdr3_aa
TRBV9	.	TRBJ2-7	TRBD2	TGTGCCAGCAGCGTAGTGGCGGGGGACGAGCAGTACTTC	CASSVVAGDEQYF
TRBV4-2	once	TRBJ1-1	TRBD1	TGTGCCAGCAGCCAAGCGGACAGGGGATTGAACACTGAAGCTTTCTTT	CASSQADRGLNTEAFF
TRBV5-1	.	TRBJ2-5	TRBD2	TGCGCCAGCAGCAGAGCGGGAGGCGACCAAGAGACCCAGTACTTC	CASSRAGGDQETQYF
TRBV19	once	TRBJ1-1	TRBD1	TGTGCCAGTAGTCCCGCCGGGACAGTGAACACTGAAGCTTTCTTT	CASSPAGTVNTEAFF
TRBV9	once	TRBJ1-5	TRBD1	TGTGCCAGCAGCCGGACAGGGGATAGCAATCAGCCCCAGCATTTT	CASSRTGDSNQPQHF
TRBV27	few	TRBJ2-7	TRBD1	TGTGCCAGCAGCAGGGACAGCAGGGCCTACGAGCAGTACTTC	CASSRDSRAYEQYF
TRBV27	.	TRBJ2-2	.	TGTGCCAGCAGTTTATTTAACGGGGGGGAGCTGTTTTTT	CASSLFNGGELFF
TRBV7-2	.	TRBJ2-1	TRBD2	TGTGCCAGCAGCCCTAGCGGAGTCTACAATGAGCAGTTCTTC	CASSPSGVYNEQFF
TRBV19	.	TRBJ2-7	TRBD1	TGTGCCAGTAGTAACCGGGACAGGGGGTCCTACGAGCAGTACTTC	CASSNRDRGSYEQYF
TRBV25-1	few	TRBJ2-7	.	TGTGCCAGCAGTAAAGGGGCCTACGAGCAGTACTTC	CASSKGAYEQYF
TRBV20-1	.	TRBJ2-3	.	TGCAGTGCTAGTATACTAGTTGTAGATACGCAGTATTTT	CSASILVVDTQYF
TRBV6-5	.	TRBJ2-7	.	TGTGCCAGCAGGGACGCGTCGGACATGACCTACGAGCAGTACTTC	CASRDASDMTYEQYF
TRBV6-5	.	TRBJ2-7	.	TGTGCCAGCAGTTACGGTGGACAGAATCATGACGAGCAGTACTTC	CASSYGGQNHDEQYF
TRBV3-1/TRBV3-2	few	TRBJ2-1	.	TGTGCCAGCAGCCCGACCGGACAGCGGATCAATGAGCAGTTCTTC	CASSPTGQRINEQFF
TRBV29-1	.	TRBJ1-4	.	TGCAGCGTTGTTCCAGGGCTGAATGAAAAACTGTTTTTT	CSVVPGLNEKLFF
TRBV29-1	.	TRBJ2-1	TRBD2	TGCAGCGTTGAGGGGACTAGCGGGTTTTCCTACAATGAGCAGTTCTTC	CSVEGTSGFSYNEQFF
TRBV19	.	TRBJ1-2	.	TGTGCCAGTAGTATTGAGGGCTTCCCCAACATCCTCCGCTATGGCTACACCTTC	CASSIEGFPNILRYGYTF
TRBV7-9	.	TRBJ1-1	.	TGTGCCAGCAGCTTTCAGGCGACCAACACTGAAGCTTTCTTT	CASSFQATNTEAFF
TRBV5-1	.	TRBJ2-7	TRBD1	TGCGCCAGCAGCTTGGAAAGACAGGGGGCGAGCGAGCAGTACTTC	CASSLERQGASEQYF
TRBV6-2/TRBV6-3	.	TRBJ2-6	.	TGTGCCAGCAGTTACTCATTAATCGGGATTAATGGGGCCAACGTCCTGACTTTC	CASSYSLIGINGANVLTF
TRBV4-3	.	TRBJ2-7	TRBD2	TGCGCCAGCAGCCAAGGGCGGTTTGCTAGCGGGACGTCCTACGAGCAGTACTTC	CASSQGRFASGTSYEQYF
TRBV10-3	once	TRBJ1-3	.	TGTGCCATCAGTGAGTCCGGGGGGAGAGGACACTCTGGAAACACCATATATTTT	CAISESGGRGHSGNTIYF